Each of the 32 T cell receptor beta chains below was sequenced from the same sample in a study of immune heterogeneity within non-small cell lung tumors. The TCR beta CDR3 region was amplified by multiplex PCR employing 32 V and 13 J primers. In TCRdb, the multiplex PCR reads were re-called with MiXCR into one record per CDR3 protein. The sample lists around 11,000 distinct CDR3 sequences, around 30% seen once, with 21% in the top ten. Template was bulk tumor genomic DNA, 500 to 650 ng per sample. In surgery, several biopsies were collected from each primary tumor at widely spaced sites. Samples came from untreated patients having curative surgery for newly diagnosed non-small cell lung cancer. The sequencing sample was made of lung tumor tissue. The receptors originated from a woman aged 45-65 years with non-small cell lung cancer.

Comments on this clonotype: A much larger clone differs by one base, so this may be a read error. This chain joins TRBV12-3 or TRBV12-4 and TRBJ1-3; D remains ambiguous. CDR3 length: 14 residues. V was pared by 6 bases and J by 2 bases, with 11 bases between. The CDR3 DNA is TGTGCCAGCAGCGCAAAGGGAACTGGAAACACCATATATTTT. Translating it yields CASSAKGTGNTIYF.

CDR3 sequence reads: CASSQGSGSGEQYF. The DNA for the CDR3 is TGTGCCAGCAGCCAGGGATCGGGTTCGGGCGAGCAGTACTTC. This chain links TRBV7-2 with TRBJ2-7, with D tentatively TRBD1 (5 bases). The V gene's germline CDR1 is SGHTA and CDR2 FQGNSA. V lost 5 bases and J 6 bases, leaving 17 bases between the germline ends. This CDR3 has 14 amino acids.

This clonotype was counted ten times or more. The J gene is TRBJ2-5, the V gene TRBV3-1; possibly TRBD2 for D (5 bases). The V end was cut by 1 base, the J end by 0 bases, with 6 bases between. The germline V gene has CDR1 LGHDT and CDR2 YNNKEL (reference sequence). The CDR3 loop spans 14 amino acids. This CDR3 is CASSQAEDQETQYF. The DNA of the CDR3 is TGTGCCAGCAGCCAAGCGGAGGACCAAGAGACCCAGTACTTC.

V and J are TRBV18 and TRBJ2-3, with 8 bases lining up with TRBD2. Trimming cost V 3 bases and J 6 bases; bases outside gene matches: 8. The CDR3 runs 15 residues. CDR1 KGHSH and CDR2 LQKENI come from the germline V gene. This CDR3 reads CASSPGLVIQDTQYF. CDR3 coding DNA: TGTGCCAGCTCACCGGGACTAGTAATCCAGGATACGCAGTATTTT.

At least ten counts were recorded for this clonotype. The rearrangement links TRBV20-1 to TRBJ2-3; D possibly matches TRBD1 or TRBD2 (5 bases each). V was clipped by 6 bases and J by 11 bases, with 18 bases between them. CDR1 and CDR2 from the germline V gene are DFQATT and SNEGSKA (reference sequence). The CDR3 runs to 12 residues. CDR3 loop: CSAWEEGFWQYF. In DNA form, the CDR3 reads TGCAGTGCCTGGGAAGAGGGGTTCTGGCAGTATTTT.

This clonotype is medium-sized (0.01 to 0.1%). V gene TRBV20-1 combines with J gene TRBJ1-5; D remains ambiguous. With 4 bases removed from V and 4 bases from J, the gap between germline ends came to 17 bases. There are 15 residues in the CDR3. Germline CDR1 reads DFQATT; CDR2 reads SNEGSKA (reference sequence). The CDR3 here is CSAMRLGVGNQPQHF. CDR3 coding DNA: TGCAGTGCTATGAGACTCGGTGTGGGAAATCAGCCCCAGCATTTT.

In regard to this clonotype: Possible read error: a much larger clone is one base away. J is TRBJ2-7 and V is TRBV5-5, with D tentatively TRBD1 (5 bases). Trimming shortened V by 3 bases and J by 6 bases, and 13 bases separated the two germline ends. Germline V lookup: CDR1 SGHKS, CDR2 YYEKEE (reference sequence). The CDR3 totals 13 residues. The DNA for the CDR3 is TGTGCCAGCAGCTGGGATCTGCAGGGCGAGCAGTACTTC. Translating gives CASSWDLQGEQYF. The whole variable domain, remainder taken from reference TRBV5-5 and TRBJ2-7, is DAGVTQSPTHLIKTRGQQVTLRCSPISGHKSVSWYQQVLGQGPQFIFQYYEKEERGRGNFPDRFSARQFPNYSSELNVNALLLGDSALYLCASSWDLQGEQYFGPGTRLTVT.

In its sample, this clonotype is medium-sized. V and J are TRBV29-1 and TRBJ1-2; TRBD1 matches 9 bases. This CDR3 comprises 12 residues. The germline gives CDR1 SQVTM, CDR2 ANQGSEA. With 6 bases clipped from V and 8 bases from J, the junction kept 7 bases outside the gene matches. The CDR3 here is CSVRPGTGGYTF. The CDR3 DNA reads as TGCAGCGTCCGTCCCGGGACAGGGGGCTACACCTTC.

Note on this clonotype: Since no conserved phenylalanine or tryptophan closes the CDR3, a read error is the likely cause. The limits of the CDR3 on the DNA are not certain, so only TCRdb's listed CDR3 is given. The chain employs TRBV7-8 and TRBJ2-3; the table assigns TRBD2, which was not confirmed against the DNA. Germline-derived CDR1 and CDR2 are SGHVS and FQNEAQ. The length of the CDR3 is 15 amino acids, counting both ends. CDR3 residues: CASSPGRSYEQYFGP.

V usage is TRBV6-1 and J usage is TRBJ2-5; D not resolved. The germline gives CDR1 MNHNS, CDR2 SASEGT. This CDR3 contains 13 residues. Trimming cost V 6 bases and J 4 bases, with 12 bases left between them. CDR3 protein: CASRKDDGETQYF. CDR3 nucleotide sequence: TGTGCCAGCAGGAAGGACGATGGAGAGACCCAGTACTTC.

At least ten counts were recorded for this clonotype. The chain uses TRBV19 and TRBJ2-1; TRBD2 matches 13 bases. The CDR3 consists of 14 residues. The V and J ends lost 9 bases and 2 bases, in that order; junction bases with no gene match: 1. The V gene's germline CDR1 is LNHDA and CDR2 SQIVND (reference sequence). The CDR3 region is CASGTSGAYNEQFF. CDR3 DNA: TGTGCCAGCGGGACTAGCGGGGCCTACAATGAGCAGTTCTTC.

This clonotype occurred once. This clone may be a read error of a much larger clone one base away. In DNA form, the CDR3 reads TGTGTCAGCAGCAGAGACAGGGGGCTTGGCTACACCTTC. Its translation is CVSSRDRGLGYTF. The genes are TRBV7-9 and TRBJ1-2, with 10 bases aligning to TRBD1. The CDR3 is made up of 13 amino acids. Germline values: CDR1 SEHNR, CDR2 FQNEAQ (reference sequence).

The chain joins TRBV9 to TRBJ1-1, with D unresolved. The CDR3 covers 13 residues. Germline V gives CDR1 SGDLS, CDR2 YYNGEE. The V and J ends lost 0 bases and 2 bases respectively, with 5 bases between them. The CDR3 nucleotides read TGTGCCAGCAGCGTAGCAGTTAACACTGAAGCTTTCTTT. Translated: CASSVAVNTEAFF.

The gene calls are TRBV25-1 and TRBJ2-1, with D perhaps TRBD1 (5 bases). V gave up 3 bases and J gave up 9 bases, with 12 bases separating them. The CDR3 is 13 residues long. Germline-derived CDR1 and CDR2 are MGHDK and SYGVNS. The CDR3 loop is CASSDPGRGEQFF. DNA of the CDR3: TGTGCCAGCAGTGATCCCGGTAGGGGTGAGCAGTTCTTC.

Only a few counts were recorded for this clonotype. The rearrangement links TRBV5-4 to TRBJ1-2, with 7 bases aligning to TRBD1. There are 15 residues in the CDR3. Germline V lookup: CDR1 SGHNT, CDR2 YYREEE (reference sequence). Germline trimming cut 4 bases from V and 6 bases from J; bases unmatched to any gene: 12. CDR3 coding DNA: TGTGCCAGCAGCCCGGAGACAGGGCTTGGTCATGGCTACACCTTC. Its protein is CASSPETGLGHGYTF.

By frequency in the sample, this clonotype is medium-sized. The chain uses TRBV24-1 and TRBJ2-6, with TRBD1 matching 9 bases. The CDR3 totals 17 residues. Germline CDR1 KGHDR, CDR2 SFDVKD. With V trimmed by 3 bases and J by 4 bases, 6 bases remained unmatched. The CDR3 DNA sequence: TGTGCCACCAGTGATCCCGGACAGGGGTCCGGGGCCAACGTCCTGACTTTC. Its translation: CATSDPGQGSGANVLTF.

The gene calls are TRBV2 and TRBJ2-1, with TRBD2 identical over 11 bases. This CDR3 spans 13 amino acids. Germline assignment: CDR1 SNHLY and CDR2 FYNNEI. Losses at the gene ends were 8 bases for V and 3 bases for J; bases not matched to a gene: 0. The CDR3 is CASGTSGYNEQFF. As DNA, the CDR3 is TGTGCCAGCGGGACTAGCGGCTACAATGAGCAGTTCTTC.

A word on this clonotype: One base away lies a much larger clone, so this may be a sequencing read error. The missing conserved phenylalanine or tryptophan at the end of this CDR3 makes a read error likely. The chain has TRBV2 and TRBJ1-2, with 7 bases lining up with TRBD1. The V and J ends lost 4 bases and 2 bases, in that order; junction bases with no gene match: 4. The V gene's germline CDR1 is SNHLY and CDR2 FYNNEI. The CDR3 consists of 14 residues. DNA of the CDR3: TGTGCCAGCAGTGGACAGGGTGGCAACTATGGCTACACCATC. Its translation: CASSGQGGNYGYTI.

The V call is TRBV7-2, the J call TRBJ1-1; 7 nucleotides match TRBD1. V was clipped by 5 bases and J by 1 base; unmatched bases: 4. CDR3 length equals 14 residues. Germline V lookup: CDR1 SGHTA, CDR2 FQGNSA. CDR3 protein: CASSTGTENTEAFF. CDR3 in DNA: TGTGCCAGCAGCACCGGGACAGAGAACACTGAAGCTTTCTTT.

This clonotype was detected many times. The V and J genes are TRBV20-1 and TRBJ2-5, with unresolved D. This CDR3 contains 11 residues. In germline, CDR1 is DFQATT, CDR2 SNEGSKA (reference sequence). The V and J ends lost 5 bases and 5 bases respectively, with 9 bases between them. The CDR3 DNA reads TGCAGTGCTCTCCTCCTCGAGACCCAGTACTTC. Its protein is CSALLLETQYF.

The chain joins TRBV6-1 to TRBJ1-1, with 12 nucleotides matching TRBD1. This CDR3 contains 15 residues. Germline V gene data show CDR1 as MNHNS and CDR2 as SASEGT. The V gene end was trimmed by 2 bases and the J gene end by 12 bases; junction bases not matched to a gene: 10. Here the CDR3 reads CASSELGQGAVRPFF. The CDR3 DNA reads TGTGCCAGCAGTGAACTGGGACAGGGGGCCGTACGTCCTTTCTTT.

By share, this clonotype counts as medium-sized. The chain is built from TRBV18 and TRBJ2-7; D is perhaps TRBD2 (6 bases). V was pared by 0 bases and J by 7 bases, with 16 bases between. The CDR3 extends over 15 amino acids. Germline CDR1 and CDR2: KGHSH and LQKENI. CDR3 bases: TGTGCCAGCTCACCACCGGACGGGCTGGGGAGGGAGCAGTACTTC. This gives the protein CASSPPDGLGREQYF.

The chain links TRBV18 to TRBJ1-2; D possibly corresponds to TRBD1 (6 bases). Trimming removed 6 bases at V and 2 bases at J, with 16 bases between. Germline V gene sequence: CDR1 KGHSH, CDR2 LQKENI. The CDR3 is made up of 15 amino acids. Here the CDR3 DNA reads TGTGCCAGCTCCCCTACACAGGGAGCGAACTATGGCTACACCTTC. Translation: CASSPTQGANYGYTF.

This clonotype has a single count. It may be a read error: a sequence one base away is much more abundant. The J gene is TRBJ1-6, the V gene TRBV6-4, with 8 bases that match TRBD1. The CDR3 consists of 14 residues. CDR1 is MRHNA and CDR2 is SNTAGT in the germline V gene. V lost 7 bases to trimming and J lost 5 bases; unmatched junction nucleotides: 4. DNA for the CDR3: TGTGCCAGCATCCCGACAGGGGATAATTCACCCCTCCACTTT. Residues: CASIPTGDNSPLHF.

This chain connects TRBV4-1 to TRBJ1-1; D not certain. The CDR3 has 13 residues. Germline CDR1 is MGHRA and CDR2 is YSYEKL. V was trimmed by 4 bases and J by 5 bases, leaving 11 bases between them. CDR3 DNA: TGCGCCAGCAGCCCCCGTTTCTGGACTGAAGCTTTCTTT. It specifies CASSPRFWTEAFF.

This chain links TRBV15 with TRBJ2-1; D remains ambiguous. The CDR3 extends over 13 amino acids. Trimming took off 1 base at V and 9 bases at J, with 10 bases between the two ends. CDR1 LNHNV and CDR2 YYDKDF come from the germline V gene (reference sequence). CDR3 amino acids: CATSRGHVPEQFF. The CDR3 nucleotides read TGTGCCACCAGCAGAGGGCATGTCCCTGAGCAGTTCTTC.

The sample holds many counts of this clonotype. The J gene is TRBJ2-5, the V gene TRBV12-3 or TRBV12-4; weak D call: TRBD2 (8 bases). This CDR3 is 15 amino acids long. The V end lost 6 bases, the J end lost 2 bases, and 16 bases lay between the germline ends. DNA of the CDR3: TGTGCCAGCAGCCCGCGGGGGGACAGACAAGAGACCCAGTACTTC. Its translation: CASSPRGDRQETQYF.

There are many counts of this clonotype. The genes are TRBV25-1 and TRBJ2-1; D possibly corresponds to TRBD2 (6 bases). The CDR3 spans 12 residues. Between the trimmed V and J ends, which lost 4 bases and 8 bases, there was a span of 9 bases. The V gene's germline CDR1 is MGHDK and CDR2 SYGVNS. CDR3 DNA sequence: TGTGCCAGCAGTGCATCGGGGGATGAGCAGTTCTTC. This encodes CASSASGDEQFF.

This clonotype came up many times. The chain recombines TRBV30 with TRBJ2-3; D unresolved. Per germline, CDR1 GTSNPN and CDR2 SVGIG (reference sequence). CDR3 length equals 14 residues. V lost 2 bases and J lost 6, with 15 bases in between. In DNA form, the CDR3 reads TGTGCCTGGAGTCCAAAGGGTATCCCTGATACGCAGTATTTT. Translated: CAWSPKGIPDTQYF.

The CDR3 DNA reads TGTGCCAGTAGTCAGGGTCAGCCCCAGCATTTT. Its translation is CASSQGQPQHF. V and J are TRBV19 and TRBJ1-5; D might be TRBD1 (5 bases). CDR3 length equals 11 residues. Germline CDR1 reads LNHDA; CDR2 reads SQIVND (reference sequence). With 5 bases removed from V and 6 bases from J, the gap between germline ends came to 5 bases.

This clonotype has more than one count but fewer than ten. V is TRBV5-1 and J is TRBJ2-5; 12 nucleotides line up with TRBD2. The V and J ends lost 6 bases and 5 bases, in that order; junction bases with no gene match: 8. CDR1 is SGHRS, CDR2 YFSETQ, per germline. The CDR3 runs to 15 residues. The CDR3 DNA follows: TGCGCCAGCACCGCTAGCGGGAGGGCCTGGGAGACCCAGTACTTC. Its translation: CASTASGRAWETQYF.

A few counts support this clonotype. The V gene is TRBV14, the J gene TRBJ2-4; D gene ambiguous. The CDR3 runs 17 residues. The ends were cut back, 0 bases at V and 0 bases at J, with 12 bases in the middle. Looked up from germline, CDR1 is SGHDN and CDR2 is FVKESK. Here the CDR3 DNA reads TGTGCCAGCAGCCAAGATGCTTCGGTAGGAGCCAAAAACATTCAGTACTTC. This sequence encodes CASSQDASVGAKNIQYF. Filled out from reference TRBV14 and TRBJ2-4, the complete variable domain reads EAGVTQFPSHSVIEKGQTVTLRCDPISGHDNLYWYRRVMGKEIKFLLHFVKESKQDESGMPNNRFLAERTGGTYSTLKVQPAELEDSGVYFCASSQDASVGAKNIQYFGAGTRLSVL.